This TCR beta chain is drawn from a study of OX40 agonist ivuxolimab in advanced cancers. Per the germline V gene, CDR1 is SEHNR and CDR2 is FQNEAQ (reference sequence). This CDR3 has 15 amino acids. The V gene end was trimmed by 7 bases and the J gene end by 3 bases; junction bases not matched to a gene: 10. This clone was detected once. Using immunoSEQ multiplex PCR, the repertoire was profiled, and TCRdb retains in-frame clones only, with some absent. This table has about 78,000 clones, around 91% appearing once. This sample comprised CD4+ or CD8+ T cells sorted from blood, obtained in a trial of the OX40 agonist ivuxolimab. This clonotype originated in an adult with an advanced solid tumor such as melanoma, head and neck, liver or kidney cancer. This sequence joins TRBV7-9 and TRBJ2-7, with 9 bases aligning to TRBD2. The CDR3 reads CASTPGLAGDYEQYF. CDR3 DNA sequence: TGTGCCAGCACCCCCGGATTAGCGGGAGACTACGAGCAGTACTTC.